The 17 T cell receptor beta chains in this list originate from one sample, sequenced in a study of human CD8 memory T cell subsets. The authors defined TPEX cells as CCR7+ PD-1+ TIGIT+ early memory CD8+ T cells carrying exhausted-like traits. The authors made TCR beta libraries using UMI-labeled 5' RACE. TCRdb reprocessed the 5' RACE reads, keeping one entry per CDR3 protein, no DNA. This sample's table has about 6,500 distinct CDR3 sequences. Input material: CD8+ T cells from PBMCs. The receptors originated from a human donor in good health.

This chain joins TRBV6-5 and TRBJ2-5; no DNA is available, so the TRBD1 call from TCRdb remains unchecked. The CDR3 loop spans 16 amino acids. CDR1 and CDR2 (germline): MNHEY, SVGAGI. The CDR3 here is CASSYRLKGRGETQYF.

This sequence joins TRBV15 and TRBJ1-6; TCRdb designates TRBD1, a call that cannot be tested without DNA. In germline, CDR1 is LNHNV, CDR2 YYDKDF (reference sequence). CDR3 length: 13 amino acids. This chain's CDR3 is CATSSGGTSPLHF.

The chain uses TRBV28 and TRBJ2-7; TCRdb gives TRBD2 as the D gene, but with no DNA this cannot be confirmed. Germline CDR1 and CDR2: MDHEN and SYDVKM. The CDR3 is 16 amino acids. CDR3 sequence: CASSTGTSGRLVGQYF.

J is TRBJ2-1 and V is TRBV5-1; TCRdb picks TRBD1, but there is no DNA to check that call. Germline CDR1 reads SGHRS; CDR2 reads YFSETQ. CDR3 length: 16 residues. Here the CDR3 reads CASSFGDRGLYNEQFF.

Measured by frequency, this clonotype is medium-sized (0.01 to 0.1%). The chain combines TRBV10-3 with TRBJ2-2. This CDR3 comprises 13 residues. Per the germline V gene, CDR1 is ENHRY and CDR2 is SYGVKD. The CDR3 here is CASRTENTGELFF.

This chain links TRBV27 with TRBJ2-2. Germline V lookup: CDR1 MNHEY, CDR2 SMNVEV (reference sequence). This CDR3 has 11 residues. The CDR3 sequence is CASSLTGELFF.

The chain joins TRBV29-1 to TRBJ2-7; checking the TCRdb D call of TRBD2 is not possible without DNA. This CDR3 has 16 amino acids. Germline CDR1 and CDR2: SQVTM and ANQGSEA. CDR3 residues: CSVAGGLAVARDEQYF.

The chain employs TRBV7-2 and TRBJ2-1; without DNA, the TCRdb call of TRBD2 cannot be checked. Germline V gene sequence: CDR1 SGHTA, CDR2 FQGNSA. The CDR3 is 16 residues long. CDR3: CASSRRLAGEQWEQFF.

The chain is built from TRBV12-3 or TRBV12-4 and TRBJ1-1. The CDR3 has 13 amino acids. Here the CDR3 reads CASSQGPATEAFF.

The chain uses TRBV21-1 and TRBJ1-5; TCRdb picks TRBD1, but there is no DNA to check that call. TRBV21-1 is listed as a pseudogene. The CDR3 has 14 amino acids. The CDR3: CASSIDRRRQPQHF.

Judged by frequency, this clonotype is medium-sized (0.01 to 0.1%). The chain couples TRBV5-1 to TRBJ2-1; TCRdb proposes TRBD1, but this gene call is untestable without DNA. This CDR3 is built from 15 residues. Germline values: CDR1 SGHRS, CDR2 YFSETQ. CDR3 amino acids: CASSLSGGPNNEQFF. Variable domain in full (rest from reference TRBV5-1 and TRBJ2-1): KAGVTQTPRYLIKTRGQQVTLSCSPISGHRSVSWYQQTPGQGLQFLFEYFSETQRNKGNFPGRFSGRQFSNSRSEMNVSTLELGDSALYLCASSLSGGPNNEQFFGPGTRLTVL.

The gene calls are TRBV28 and TRBJ2-1. CDR3 size: 15 residues. Looked up from germline, CDR1 is MDHEN and CDR2 is SYDVKM. CDR3 in amino acids: CASSAQRRPYNEQFF.

The rearrangement links TRBV20-1 to TRBJ2-1; TCRdb lists TRBD2, though no DNA is available to test this call. Germline assignment: CDR1 DFQATT and CDR2 SNEGSKA (reference sequence). This CDR3 has 16 amino acids. The CDR3 protein is CSARETYLAGVAEQFF.

This chain joins TRBV4-1 and TRBJ2-1; TCRdb indicates TRBD2, and absent DNA this call remains unverified. The CDR3 is made up of 20 amino acids. Per the germline V gene, CDR1 is MGHRA and CDR2 is YSYEKL. CDR3 protein: CASSQDGARLAGVSYNEQFF.

The chain uses TRBV20-1 and TRBJ2-5; the TRBD2 assignment by TCRdb is unverifiable without DNA. The germline gives CDR1 DFQATT, CDR2 SNEGSKA (reference sequence). The CDR3 consists of 14 residues. This CDR3 reads CSALGTSGKETQYF.

The rearrangement joins TRBV5-1 to TRBJ2-2; TCRdb returns TRBD1, unconfirmable since there is no DNA. The CDR3 is 12 residues long. Germline V CDR1 and CDR2: SGHRS, YFSETQ. CDR3 sequence reads: CASSLNGQELFF.

V and J are TRBV5-4 and TRBJ2-1; TCRdb designates TRBD2, a call that cannot be tested without DNA. The CDR3 is 13 amino acids. The V gene's germline CDR1 is SGHNT and CDR2 YYREEE (reference sequence). The CDR3 here is CASSLGSGYEQFF.